Included here is one T cell receptor beta chain sequence, with context. Germline lookup yields CDR1 LGHNA and CDR2 YSLEER. The CDR3 consists of 14 residues. V lost 0 bases and J 8 bases, leaving 12 bases between the germline ends. The data belong to a study of T cell changes during pregnancy in multiple sclerosis. Produced via immunoSEQ multiplex PCR; TCRdb's table is partial and in-frame only. The table has about 59,000 clones, roughly 90% seen once. The gene calls are TRBV4-3 and TRBJ2-3; D remains ambiguous. Sample: peripheral blood, taken in the first trimester of pregnancy. The TCR sequence derives from a female donor with multiple sclerosis, enrolled in a pregnancy study. CDR3 loop: CASSQDRVGGTQYF. In DNA, the CDR3 is TGCGCCAGCAGCCAAGATCGGGTCGGCGGTACGCAGTATTTT.